The T cell receptor beta chain described here comes from a study of cytomegalovirus exposure and HLA in healthy donors. General study results and limits: Roughly uniform sequencing depth across donors was assumed, possibly incorrectly. TCR beta V- and J-gene trimming, according to a later analysis, was linked to a missense DCLRE1C variant.

Use of 60 Vbeta and 13 Jbeta primers characterized the PCR. Using immunoSEQ multiplex PCR, the repertoire was profiled, and TCRdb retains in-frame clones only, with some absent. Here the sample spans about 200,000 clones, 75% to 80% being singletons. The CDR3 totals 13 residues. In germline, CDR1 is SGDLS, CDR2 YYNGEE. Losses at the gene ends were 4 bases for V and 8 bases for J; bases not matched to a gene: 4. About this clone itself: Its matching antigen is unknown.

The source is a woman in her thirties in good health and CMV-seropositive. The sequenced sample consisted of PBMCs. The chain employs TRBV9 and TRBJ2-3; TRBD2 aligns across 10 bases. The DNA for the CDR3 is TGTGCCAGCAGCCCCCAGCGGGAGGGTACGCAGTATTTT. It is translated as CASSPQREGTQYF.